The rows below give T cell receptor beta chains drawn from one sample of a study of blood T cell repertoires in COVID-19. This table comes from immunoSEQ multiplex PCR, and its TCRdb copy is limited to in-frame clones, with some not included. The profile covers 150,000 to 250,000 clones, with almost 85% appearing a single time and 6.5% to 7% taken by the ten largest. The sequenced sample consisted of peripheral blood. These receptors all come from a human donor with acute or convalescent COVID-19. The donor label of this sample is uncertain. The CDR3 runs from the conserved cysteine through the conserved F or W. The D gene is left open where the match is weak. The size field is filled for only some rows; it gives once, few, many or a size class.

clone_size	d_call	v_call	j_call	cdr3_nt	cdr3_aa
NA	TRBD1	TRBV28	TRBJ1-2	TGTGCCATACGCCGCGAGGGGGCGGTTAACTATGGCTACACCTTC	CAIRREGAVNYGYTF
many	TRBD2	TRBV3-1/TRBV3-2	TRBJ2-1	TGTGCCAGCAGCCAAGACGGGACTAGCGGGAGTATCCACAATGAGCAGTTCTTC	CASSQDGTSGSIHNEQFF
NA	NA	TRBV7-6	TRBJ2-3	TGTGCCAGCAGCTTAGGGGCCAGTCCGCAGTATTTT	CASSLGASPQYF
once	NA	TRBV7-3	TRBJ2-3	TGTGCCAGCAGCACCTCAGGGTTAAGCACAGATACGCAGTATTTT	CASSTSGLSTDTQYF
NA	NA	TRBV6-2/TRBV6-3	TRBJ1-5	TGTGCCAGCAGTTTGGGCAGCAATCAGCCCCAGCATTTT	CASSLGSNQPQHF
NA	NA	TRBV3-1/TRBV3-2	TRBJ1-2	TGTGCCAGCAGCCAAGAAAGACAGGACCCTAACTATGGCTACACCTTC	CASSQERQDPNYGYTF
NA	TRBD1	TRBV15	TRBJ1-4	TGTGCCAGTCGGAGGGGGCGAGGGACAACTAATGAAAAACTGTTTTTT	CASRRGRGTTNEKLFF
NA	TRBD1	TRBV6-5	TRBJ1-3	TGTGCCAGCAGTTACTCGGGCAGGGGGCCGGGAAACACCATATATTTT	CASSYSGRGPGNTIYF
NA	TRBD1	TRBV5-8	TRBJ1-6	TGTGCCAGCAGCTCGGCGTGGACAGGGAAGGCGGCACCCCTCCACTTT	CASSSAWTGKAAPLHF
NA	TRBD2	TRBV4-2	TRBJ2-1	TGTGCCAGCAGCTTTCGACTAGCGGGAGAAGGTCTTGAGCAGTTCTTC	CASSFRLAGEGLEQFF
few	TRBD2	TRBV18	TRBJ2-1	TGTGCCAGCTCACCCCGGACTAGCGGGAGGGTTGATCCGGAGCAGTTCTTC	CASSPRTSGRVDPEQFF
NA	TRBD1	TRBV7-2	TRBJ2-1	TGTGCCAGCAGCCCAGACAGGGCCTCCTACAATGAGCAGTTCTTC	CASSPDRASYNEQFF
NA	TRBD1	TRBV3-1/TRBV3-2	TRBJ1-6	TGTGCCAGCAAACAGGGGACTCCCTATAATTCACCCCTCCACTTT	CASKQGTPYNSPLHF
NA	TRBD2	TRBV28	TRBJ2-3	TGTGCCAGCCACGGAAGGACTAGCGGGAACACAGATACGCAGTATTTT	CASHGRTSGNTDTQYF
NA	NA	TRBV2	TRBJ1-1	TGTGCCAGCCCTATCAGTGGGAGGGAAGCTTTCTTT	CASPISGREAFF
NA	NA	TRBV10-3	TRBJ1-6	TGTGCCATCACGGCACAGATATACGGTTCACCCCTCCACTTT	CAITAQIYGSPLHF
NA	NA	TRBV29-1	TRBJ2-1	TGCAGCGTAAAAGACGGACTGAGTGGGAATGAGCAGTTCTTC	CSVKDGLSGNEQFF
NA	NA	TRBV10-3	TRBJ2-7	TGTGCCATCAGTGGAGGAGGGTACGAGCAGTACTTC	CAISGGGYEQYF
NA	NA	TRBV2	TRBJ1-6	TGTGCCAGCAGTTCAACAGAATTCGCGAACTCACCCCTCCACTTT	CASSSTEFANSPLHF
NA	TRBD2	TRBV4-1	TRBJ2-3	TGCGCCAGCAGCCAGGGGGGACTAGCGGGAGTTCCTGATACGCAGTATTTT	CASSQGGLAGVPDTQYF
once	NA	TRBV28	TRBJ1-5	TGTGCCAGCAGTTCCTCAGGAAATCAGCCCCAGCATTTT	CASSSSGNQPQHF
NA	NA	TRBV30	TRBJ1-1	TGTGCCTGGAGTGTAGCGAGGGCCGCTGAAGCTTTCTTT	CAWSVARAAEAFF
NA	NA	TRBV6-2/TRBV6-3	TRBJ2-1	TGTGCCAGCAGTTACTCGATTGGGCCGCCCGGGGGAGCGGAGCAGTTCTTC	CASSYSIGPPGGAEQFF
few	NA	TRBV7-9	TRBJ2-2	TGTGCCAGCAGCTTTATCACCGGGGAGCTGTTTTTT	CASSFITGELFF
NA	NA	TRBV11-2	TRBJ2-2	TGTGCCAGCAGCTTACTAGCGATCACCGGGGAGCTGTTTTTT	CASSLLAITGELFF
NA	NA	TRBV7-8	TRBJ1-5	TGTGCCAGCAGCTTAAGGCAGGGGCGACCCCAGCATTTT	CASSLRQGRPQHF
NA	TRBD1	TRBV5-4	TRBJ1-1	TGTGCCAGCAGCCTGGACAGGGAAAACACTGAAGCTTTCTTT	CASSLDRENTEAFF
NA	NA	TRBV6-1	TRBJ1-2	TGTGCCAGCAGTGAAGCGTTAATCGGGCAGGGAAACTATGGCTACACCTTC	CASSEALIGQGNYGYTF
NA	TRBD1	TRBV28	TRBJ2-1	TGTGCCAGCAGTCCATCGACAGGGGGCGTAGGCAATGAGCAGTTCTTC	CASSPSTGGVGNEQFF
once	TRBD2	TRBV10-3	TRBJ2-3	TGTGCCATCAGTGAGGGACTAGCGACAGATACGCAGTATTTT	CAISEGLATDTQYF
NA	TRBD2	TRBV6-6	TRBJ2-1	TGTGCCACTCACAGGGGACTAGCGGGAGAGCATGAGCAGTTCTTC	CATHRGLAGEHEQFF
NA	NA	TRBV2	TRBJ1-5	TGTGCCAGCACCCGGCCGGACGGGCTAGCGAATCAGCCCCAGCATTTT	CASTRPDGLANQPQHF
few	TRBD2	TRBV3-1/TRBV3-2	TRBJ2-2	TGTGCCAGCAGCCAAGATAGCGGGAGAAACACCGGGGAGCTGTTTTTT	CASSQDSGRNTGELFF
NA	NA	TRBV21-1	TRBJ2-3	TGTGCCAGCAGCAAATGGGCCCCTACTAGCGGGAGGTTACCAGATACGCAGTATTTT	CASSKWAPTSGRLPDTQYF
NA	TRBD1	TRBV7-9	TRBJ1-4	TGTGCCAGCAGCCGAACAGGGGGCCCCTCAACTAATGAAAAACTGTTTTTT	CASSRTGGPSTNEKLFF
NA	NA	TRBV6-5	TRBJ2-1	TGTGCCAGCACCCCCCCGTCGGGGGGCGAGCAGTTCTTC	CASTPPSGGEQFF
NA	NA	TRBV6-6	TRBJ2-7	TGTGCCAGCCAGATTCATGACTCCTACGAGCAGTACTTC	CASQIHDSYEQYF
NA	NA	TRBV7-8	TRBJ2-7	TGTGCCAGCAGCTTAGCGGGAGGCCTCTACGAGCAGTACTTC	CASSLAGGLYEQYF
once	TRBD1	TRBV27	TRBJ2-2	TGTGCCAGTTCTACAGGGACAGGGGTTGTCGGGGAGCTGTTTTTT	CASSTGTGVVGELFF
NA	TRBD1	TRBV5-1	TRBJ2-7	TGCGCCAGCAGCGCAACAGGGGGCTGGGGCGAGCAGTACTTC	CASSATGGWGEQYF
NA	TRBD1	TRBV9	TRBJ2-7	TGTGCCAGCAGCGGCGGTTTGGGGACAGGGCTTGACGAGCAGTACTTC	CASSGGLGTGLDEQYF
NA	NA	TRBV27	TRBJ1-1	TGTGCCAGCAGTTGGCGAGAGAGCGCTGAAGCTTTCTTT	CASSWRESAEAFF
NA	NA	TRBV7-9	TRBJ2-7	TGTGCCAGCAGCTTAGGGACTGTTCTCCGGGAGCAGTACTTC	CASSLGTVLREQYF
NA	NA	TRBV7-2	TRBJ2-5	TGTGCCAGCAGCTTAGCGGCGGCGGATTACCAAGAGACCCAGTACTTC	CASSLAAADYQETQYF
NA	TRBD2	TRBV6-2/TRBV6-3	TRBJ2-5	TGTGCCAGCAGTTACCCTAGCGGAGGACGGGAGACCCAGTACTTC	CASSYPSGGRETQYF
NA	TRBD1	TRBV24-1	TRBJ2-2	TGTGCCACTAAGGACAGGGGCGGACCCGGGGAGCTGTTTTTT	CATKDRGGPGELFF
NA	TRBD2	TRBV5-1	TRBJ2-4	TGCGCCAGCAGCCGCCTTAGGCCTAGCGGGAGCGCCCTAGCCAAAAACATTCAGTACTTC	CASSRLRPSGSALAKNIQYF
NA	NA	TRBV19	TRBJ1-1	TGTGCCAGTACTGTGGCCACTGAAGCTTTCTTT	CASTVATEAFF
NA	NA	TRBV5-1	TRBJ1-1	TGCGCCAGCAGCCCAACACGCTATCGGACAGATTCACCTGAAGCTTTCTTT	CASSPTRYRTDSPEAFF
few	TRBD1	TRBV7-6	TRBJ2-7	TGTGCCAGCAGCTTATTGCGTCCGGGACAGTCCTACGAGCAGTACTTC	CASSLLRPGQSYEQYF
NA	TRBD2	TRBV11-1	TRBJ2-4	TGTGCCAGCAGCTCGGATCTAGCGGGAGGAGGAAACATTCAGTACTTC	CASSSDLAGGGNIQYF
NA	NA	TRBV5-1	TRBJ1-2	TGCGCCAGCAGCTCAGCTATGACAGGACCTTATGGCTACACCTTC	CASSSAMTGPYGYTF